This T cell receptor (beta chain) was identified during a study of Ad26.COV2.S vaccination and SARS-CoV-2 variants. Study summary: The trial was COV1001 and the donor's arm was Ad26.COV2.S.

This CDR3 is built from 16 residues. Germline V lookup: CDR1 MDHEN, CDR2 SYDVKM. V lost 6 bases and J 0 bases, leaving 18 bases between the germline ends. Using immunoSEQ multiplex PCR, the repertoire was profiled, and TCRdb retains in-frame clones only, with some absent. The data contain roughly 500,000 clones, approximately 90% of them singletons. Treatment defined: around 19 received Ad26.COV2.S at low or high dose, single or two shots; about 5 received placebo; per-sample allocation not given. Day 63 after the first injection of vaccine or placebo was the sampling time. This Boston cohort included adults aged 18-55 years.

Sequencing used peripheral blood, obtained in a trial of Ad26.COV2.S vaccine versus placebo. The V and J genes are TRBV28 and TRBJ2-7, with a tentative D call TRBD2 (6 bases). This TCR was recovered from a person aged 18-65 years who received the Ad26.COV2.S COVID-19 vaccine or a placebo. The CDR3 coding sequence is TGTGCCAGCAGCCGCAACGGCGGGGCGCGCTCCTACGAGCAGTACTTC. Its protein is CASSRNGGARSYEQYF.